The sequence of this T cell receptor beta chain was determined in a study of T cells in Graves' hyperthyroidism and ophthalmopathy. Across the study: Blood from the periphery was taken at initial diagnosis, before any treatment.

The CDR3 runs to 14 residues. V shed 4 bases and J shed 7 bases, with 17 bases lying between them. Per germline, CDR1 MNHEY and CDR2 SMNVEV (reference sequence). Extraction of PBMCs used about 9.2 ml of fresh peripheral blood. The table lists this clonotype with a few counts. Its specificity is not known. Study-wide findings and caveats: Ophthalmopathy was distinguished from stable hyperthyroidism by 13 V-J signatures. Most thyroid clonotypes expanded above 0.001 were also detected in blood.

The investigators amplified TCR beta CDR3 regions from RNA transcripts. TCR CDR3 regions were first amplified by RT-PCR with HTBI primers. TCRdb analysed the multiplex PCR reads with MiXCR anew, one entry per CDR3 protein. The data hold fewer than 600,000 distinct CDR3 sequences, with around 14% observed a single time. The V gene is TRBV27, the J gene TRBJ2-7; D uncertain. The clonotype comes from a woman younger than 35 with Graves' hyperthyroidism. Material: blood. In DNA, the CDR3 is TGTGCCAGCAGTTCTGGACCTCCGCTGGGGGAGCAGTACGTC. Translating gives CASSSGPPLGEQYV.